Given below is one T cell receptor beta chain in context. The antigen is undetermined. Input per replicate PCR of unsorted PBMC was about 0.3 ug DNA, corresponding to around 30,000 T cell genomes. Authors' processing steps: ImmunoSEQ gave junction-only sequences without quality scores, so filtering differed. This table comes from immunoSEQ multiplex PCR, and its TCRdb copy is limited to in-frame clones, with some not included. V, J and clone size derive from that table, while D and trimming were established from the DNA sequence. Of about 450,000 clones in the sample, roughly three quarters were seen once. The record originates from a study of shared clonotypes between healthy human individuals. Notes on the study in general: In this cohort, only blood was sampled, and tissue repertoires likely differ.

With V trimmed by 4 bases and J by 2 bases, 18 bases remained unmatched. There are 20 residues in the CDR3. CDR1 SGDLS and CDR2 YYNGEE come from the germline V gene. Sequencing was done on a sample of PBMCs. The V and J genes are TRBV9 and TRBJ2-1; TRBD2 matches at 10 bases. The clonotype comes from a woman between 40 and 55 years old in good health. Some clones in this sample may be carry-over from other donors' samples. CDR3 DNA sequence: TGTGCCAGCAGCTCTCCCATAGGGGCTAGCGGGAGAAGTCCCTACAATGAGCAGTTCTTC. Protein product: CASSSPIGASGRSPYNEQFF.